The 20 T cell receptor beta chains in this list originate from one sample, sequenced in a study of blood T cells in healthy people across ages. A second PCR of roughly 7 to 11 cycles used a sample-barcoded 5' primer and a J-beta primer mix. TCRdb re-called the 5' RACE reads with MiXCR, one entry per CDR3 protein. The sample has roughly 700,000 distinct CDR3 sequences, 32% seen once. The specimen was blood. The receptors stem from a woman of 80 years or more in good health.

This chain links TRBV6-2 or TRBV6-3 with TRBJ1-2; D ambiguous. The length of the CDR3 is 13 residues. Germline CDR1 MNHEY, CDR2 SVGEGT. Trimming pared 6 bases from V and 0 bases from J, leaving 8 bases between. In DNA, the CDR3 is TGTGCCAGCAGGTCGAGAGCTAACTATGGCTACACCTTC. It encodes CASRSRANYGYTF.

On this clonotype: One junction end does not reproduce the germline sequence, and a read error may be involved. This chain links TRBV30 with TRBJ1-1; 7 positions match TRBD1. From germline, CDR1 is GTSNPN and CDR2 SVGIG (reference sequence). This CDR3 contains 15 residues. This CDR3 is CAWSPHRGGGTGAFF. Here the CDR3 DNA reads TGTGCCTGGAGTCCTCACAGGGGCGGAGGCACTGGAGCTTTCTTT.

This clonotype was seen a few times. One base away lies a much larger clone, so this may be a sequencing read error. The rearrangement uses TRBV4-2 and TRBJ2-5; D not resolved. V lost 4 bases and J lost 11, with 20 bases in between. The germline V gene encodes CDR1 LGHNA and CDR2 YNFKEQ. CDR3 length: 14 residues. The CDR3 region is CASSPARGASEQYF. The CDR3 DNA reads TGTGCCAGCAGCCCTGCGCGAGGAGCGTCGGAGCAGTACTTC.

This clonotype was found once. The CDR3 DNA is TGTGCCAGCAGCGTAGGGCACAGGGGGAGTCAGAATGAGCAGTTCTTC. It is translated as CASSVGHRGSQNEQFF. The V call is TRBV9, the J call TRBJ2-1; 8 nucleotides align to TRBD1. The germline gives CDR1 SGDLS, CDR2 YYNGEE. There are 16 residues in the CDR3. The ends lost 0 bases at V and 7 bases at J; junction bases unmatched: 9. Complete variable domain (other parts from reference TRBV9 and TRBJ2-1): DSGVTQTPKHLITATGQRVTLRCSPRSGDLSVYWYQQSLDQGLQFLIQYYNGEERAKGNILERFSAQQFPDLHSELNLSSLELGDSALYFCASSVGHRGSQNEQFFGPGTRLTVL.

The table lists this clonotype with a count of one. The conserved closing phenylalanine or tryptophan is absent in this CDR3, likely reflecting a read error. The DNA is omitted, as the CDR3 cannot be located on it reliably, and the CDR3 follows TCRdb's listing. V usage is TRBV27 and J usage is TRBJ2-4. The CDR3 spans 14 residues, counting both ends. Germline V lookup: CDR1 MNHEY, CDR2 SMNVEV (reference sequence). The CDR3 sequence is CASSIQAGYEQYFV.

This clonotype was observed a few times. It may be a read error: a sequence one base away is much more abundant. The chain has TRBV5-1 and TRBJ2-7; 10 bases line up with TRBD1. The CDR3 runs to 15 residues. Per the germline V gene, CDR1 is SGHRS and CDR2 is YFSETQ. V lost 1 base and J lost 0; bases outside the gene matches: 1. The chain's CDR3 is CASSLWTGGSYEQYF. The DNA for the CDR3 is TGCGCCAGCAGCTTGTGGACAGGGGGCTCCTACGAGCAGTACTTC.

This clonotype has a handful of counts. V and J are TRBV6-2 or TRBV6-3 and TRBJ1-2; D remains unclear. Germline lookup yields CDR1 MNHEY and CDR2 SVGEGT. Trimming took 2 bases from V and 2 from J, leaving 9 bases between them. The CDR3 runs to 14 residues. Written as DNA, the CDR3 is TGTGCCAGCAGTTACGCTAGGATAAACTATGGCTACACCTTC. Protein: CASSYARINYGYTF.

The sample holds many counts of this clonotype. J is TRBJ2-7 and V is TRBV5-1, with D hard to call. The V end lost 4 bases, the J end lost 2 bases, and 19 bases lay between the germline ends. Germline V lookup: CDR1 SGHRS, CDR2 YFSETQ. The length of the CDR3 is 16 residues. The CDR3 nucleotides are TGCGCCAGCAGCCCTTTCGCACCGCCGATTGCCTACGAGCAGTACTTC. Its protein is CASSPFAPPIAYEQYF. The full variable domain, in which reference TRBV5-1 and TRBJ2-7 provide the parts outside the CDR3, is KAGVTQTPRYLIKTRGQQVTLSCSPISGHRSVSWYQQTPGQGLQFLFEYFSETQRNKGNFPGRFSGRQFSNSRSEMNVSTLELGDSALYLCASSPFAPPIAYEQYFGPGTRLTVT.

The chain combines TRBV29-1 with TRBJ1-1; 8 nucleotides match TRBD1. Germline values: CDR1 SQVTM, CDR2 ANQGSEA. After removal of 5 bases from V and 1 base from J, the junction contained 3 bases not matched to a gene. This CDR3 contains 13 residues. CDR3 sequence reads: CSVRQGSNTEAFF. In DNA, the CDR3 is TGCAGCGTTCGACAGGGGTCGAACACTGAAGCTTTCTTT.

This chain links TRBV5-1 with TRBJ2-1, with D unclear. The V and J ends lost 0 bases and 15 bases respectively, with 10 bases between them. CDR3 length: 11 residues. In germline, CDR1 is SGHRS, CDR2 YFSETQ. CDR3 amino acids: CASSLGLDAFF. The CDR3 DNA follows: TGCGCCAGCAGCTTGGGCCTAGACGCGTTCTTC. Full variable domain (outside the CDR3, taken from reference TRBV5-1 and TRBJ2-1): KAGVTQTPRYLIKTRGQQVTLSCSPISGHRSVSWYQQTPGQGLQFLFEYFSETQRNKGNFPGRFSGRQFSNSRSEMNVSTLELGDSALYLCASSLGLDAFFGPGTRLTVL.

With regard to this clonotype: It may be a read error: a sequence one base away is much more abundant. The chain carries TRBV4-1 and TRBJ1-1; D gene unclear. The CDR3 covers 16 residues. Trimming removed 4 bases from V and 1 base from J, with 16 bases in between. Germline values: CDR1 MGHRA, CDR2 YSYEKL. The CDR3: CASSPLSTKANTEAFF. The CDR3 nucleotides read TGCGCCAGCAGCCCATTATCGACAAAGGCGAACACTGAAGCTTTCTTT.

This clonotype has more than one count but fewer than ten. A junction boundary mismatches the germline segment, possibly from a read error. J is TRBJ2-1 and V is TRBV4-1; the D gene is possibly TRBD1 (7 bases). There are 16 residues in the CDR3. CDR1 is MGHRA and CDR2 is YSYEKL in the germline V gene. CDR3 sequence (DNA): TGCGCCAGCAGCCGGACAGATGCAGGGGGGAACTACGAGCAGGACTTC. The encoded protein is CASSRTDAGGNYEQDF.

In its sample, this clonotype was seen many times. The chain joins TRBV7-8 to TRBJ2-5; no clear D gene. V lost 7 bases and J 7 bases, leaving 19 bases between the germline ends. Germline values: CDR1 SGHVS, CDR2 FQNEAQ. The CDR3 totals 14 residues. The CDR3 DNA reads as TGTGCCAGCACCCCCCGAAGGCTACCAGGGACCCAGTACTTC. Encoded protein: CASTPRRLPGTQYF.

Points on this clonotype: Just one base apart from a much larger clone, this may be a read error. The chain links TRBV5-1 to TRBJ2-5; D might be TRBD2 (5 bases). The CDR3 is 15 residues long. Trimming took off 0 bases at V and 13 bases at J, with 22 bases between the two ends. Germline assignment: CDR1 SGHRS and CDR2 YFSETQ. DNA of the CDR3: TGCGCCAGCAGCTTGGTCGCGGACTCTTCCTACGAGCGGTACTTC. Amino acid sequence: CASSLVADSSYERYF. Filled out from reference TRBV5-1 and TRBJ2-5, the complete variable domain reads KAGVTQTPRYLIKTRGQQVTLSCSPISGHRSVSWYQQTPGQGLQFLFEYFSETQRNKGNFPGRFSGRQFSNSRSEMNVSTLELGDSALYLCASSLVADSSYERYFGPGTRLLVL.

At least ten counts were recorded for this clonotype. The chain links TRBV3-1 to TRBJ1-2, with 7 bases that match TRBD1. Germline loops: CDR1 LGHDT, CDR2 YNNKEL (reference sequence). The CDR3 is 13 amino acids. V was clipped by 1 base and J by 9 bases; unmatched bases: 5. The CDR3 region is CASSQGTGGRYTF. CDR3 DNA: TGTGCCAGCAGCCAAGGGACAGGCGGTCGCTACACCTTC.

This clonotype was seen ten or more times. This chain joins TRBV29-1 and TRBJ2-5, with D perhaps TRBD1 or TRBD2 (6 bases each). The germline V gene encodes CDR1 SQVTM and CDR2 ANQGSEA. This CDR3 comprises 14 residues. The germline V and J ends were trimmed by 6 bases and 1 base, with 15 bases remaining between them. The CDR3 region has the DNA TGCAGCGTCGGGGCCGGGGGCTTCCAAGAGACCCAGTACTTC. It codes for CSVGAGGFQETQYF.

This clonotype was seen repeatedly, ten times or more. The CDR3, as DNA: TGTGCCAGCAGCTCTGGACTGGTGAATCAGCCCCAGCATTTT. It codes for CASSSGLVNQPQHF. V and J are TRBV2 and TRBJ1-5; D remains ambiguous. V was trimmed by 6 bases and J by 4 bases, leaving 13 bases between them. The CDR3 consists of 14 residues. Germline CDR1 SNHLY, CDR2 FYNNEI. Using reference TRBV2 and TRBJ1-5 for the parts outside the CDR3, the full variable domain is EPEVTQTPSHQVTQMGQEVILRCVPISNHLYFYWYRQILGQKVEFLVSFYNNEISEKSEIFDDQFSVERPDGSNFTLKIRSTKLEDSAMYFCASSSGLVNQPQHFGDGTRLSIL.

This clonotype showed up just a few times. A much more abundant neighbour one base away suggests this may be a read error. V usage is TRBV5-1 and J usage is TRBJ2-1; 7 bases fit TRBD2. The DNA end favors TRBJ2-7, so the J call may be wrong. CDR3 length: 14 residues. Germline V gene sequence: CDR1 SGHRS, CDR2 YFSETQ. This CDR3 is CASSTPGGYNEQYF. The DNA of the CDR3 is TGCGCCAGCAGCACCCCGGGGGGTTACAATGAGCAGTACTTC.

This clonotype was detected many times. The rearrangement links TRBV12-3 or TRBV12-4 to TRBJ2-7, with 10 bases aligning to TRBD1. Unmatched junction bases numbered 10, after V lost 6 bases and J lost 5 bases. This CDR3 has 15 residues. The CDR3 bases are TGTGCCAGCAGGCGAACTGGACAGGGGGTCAACGAGCAGTACTTC. It yields the protein CASRRTGQGVNEQYF.

This clonotype was found many times. The chain is built from TRBV6-6 and TRBJ1-4; 8 positions match TRBD1. Germline V gene sequence: CDR1 MNHNY, CDR2 SVGAGI (reference sequence). The length of the CDR3 is 14 residues. The V segment lost 5 bases and the J segment 8 bases; nucleotides outside the gene matches: 7. The CDR3 here is CASSTRTGNEKLFF. In DNA, the CDR3 is TGTGCCAGCAGTACCCGGACAGGGAACGAAAAACTGTTTTTT.